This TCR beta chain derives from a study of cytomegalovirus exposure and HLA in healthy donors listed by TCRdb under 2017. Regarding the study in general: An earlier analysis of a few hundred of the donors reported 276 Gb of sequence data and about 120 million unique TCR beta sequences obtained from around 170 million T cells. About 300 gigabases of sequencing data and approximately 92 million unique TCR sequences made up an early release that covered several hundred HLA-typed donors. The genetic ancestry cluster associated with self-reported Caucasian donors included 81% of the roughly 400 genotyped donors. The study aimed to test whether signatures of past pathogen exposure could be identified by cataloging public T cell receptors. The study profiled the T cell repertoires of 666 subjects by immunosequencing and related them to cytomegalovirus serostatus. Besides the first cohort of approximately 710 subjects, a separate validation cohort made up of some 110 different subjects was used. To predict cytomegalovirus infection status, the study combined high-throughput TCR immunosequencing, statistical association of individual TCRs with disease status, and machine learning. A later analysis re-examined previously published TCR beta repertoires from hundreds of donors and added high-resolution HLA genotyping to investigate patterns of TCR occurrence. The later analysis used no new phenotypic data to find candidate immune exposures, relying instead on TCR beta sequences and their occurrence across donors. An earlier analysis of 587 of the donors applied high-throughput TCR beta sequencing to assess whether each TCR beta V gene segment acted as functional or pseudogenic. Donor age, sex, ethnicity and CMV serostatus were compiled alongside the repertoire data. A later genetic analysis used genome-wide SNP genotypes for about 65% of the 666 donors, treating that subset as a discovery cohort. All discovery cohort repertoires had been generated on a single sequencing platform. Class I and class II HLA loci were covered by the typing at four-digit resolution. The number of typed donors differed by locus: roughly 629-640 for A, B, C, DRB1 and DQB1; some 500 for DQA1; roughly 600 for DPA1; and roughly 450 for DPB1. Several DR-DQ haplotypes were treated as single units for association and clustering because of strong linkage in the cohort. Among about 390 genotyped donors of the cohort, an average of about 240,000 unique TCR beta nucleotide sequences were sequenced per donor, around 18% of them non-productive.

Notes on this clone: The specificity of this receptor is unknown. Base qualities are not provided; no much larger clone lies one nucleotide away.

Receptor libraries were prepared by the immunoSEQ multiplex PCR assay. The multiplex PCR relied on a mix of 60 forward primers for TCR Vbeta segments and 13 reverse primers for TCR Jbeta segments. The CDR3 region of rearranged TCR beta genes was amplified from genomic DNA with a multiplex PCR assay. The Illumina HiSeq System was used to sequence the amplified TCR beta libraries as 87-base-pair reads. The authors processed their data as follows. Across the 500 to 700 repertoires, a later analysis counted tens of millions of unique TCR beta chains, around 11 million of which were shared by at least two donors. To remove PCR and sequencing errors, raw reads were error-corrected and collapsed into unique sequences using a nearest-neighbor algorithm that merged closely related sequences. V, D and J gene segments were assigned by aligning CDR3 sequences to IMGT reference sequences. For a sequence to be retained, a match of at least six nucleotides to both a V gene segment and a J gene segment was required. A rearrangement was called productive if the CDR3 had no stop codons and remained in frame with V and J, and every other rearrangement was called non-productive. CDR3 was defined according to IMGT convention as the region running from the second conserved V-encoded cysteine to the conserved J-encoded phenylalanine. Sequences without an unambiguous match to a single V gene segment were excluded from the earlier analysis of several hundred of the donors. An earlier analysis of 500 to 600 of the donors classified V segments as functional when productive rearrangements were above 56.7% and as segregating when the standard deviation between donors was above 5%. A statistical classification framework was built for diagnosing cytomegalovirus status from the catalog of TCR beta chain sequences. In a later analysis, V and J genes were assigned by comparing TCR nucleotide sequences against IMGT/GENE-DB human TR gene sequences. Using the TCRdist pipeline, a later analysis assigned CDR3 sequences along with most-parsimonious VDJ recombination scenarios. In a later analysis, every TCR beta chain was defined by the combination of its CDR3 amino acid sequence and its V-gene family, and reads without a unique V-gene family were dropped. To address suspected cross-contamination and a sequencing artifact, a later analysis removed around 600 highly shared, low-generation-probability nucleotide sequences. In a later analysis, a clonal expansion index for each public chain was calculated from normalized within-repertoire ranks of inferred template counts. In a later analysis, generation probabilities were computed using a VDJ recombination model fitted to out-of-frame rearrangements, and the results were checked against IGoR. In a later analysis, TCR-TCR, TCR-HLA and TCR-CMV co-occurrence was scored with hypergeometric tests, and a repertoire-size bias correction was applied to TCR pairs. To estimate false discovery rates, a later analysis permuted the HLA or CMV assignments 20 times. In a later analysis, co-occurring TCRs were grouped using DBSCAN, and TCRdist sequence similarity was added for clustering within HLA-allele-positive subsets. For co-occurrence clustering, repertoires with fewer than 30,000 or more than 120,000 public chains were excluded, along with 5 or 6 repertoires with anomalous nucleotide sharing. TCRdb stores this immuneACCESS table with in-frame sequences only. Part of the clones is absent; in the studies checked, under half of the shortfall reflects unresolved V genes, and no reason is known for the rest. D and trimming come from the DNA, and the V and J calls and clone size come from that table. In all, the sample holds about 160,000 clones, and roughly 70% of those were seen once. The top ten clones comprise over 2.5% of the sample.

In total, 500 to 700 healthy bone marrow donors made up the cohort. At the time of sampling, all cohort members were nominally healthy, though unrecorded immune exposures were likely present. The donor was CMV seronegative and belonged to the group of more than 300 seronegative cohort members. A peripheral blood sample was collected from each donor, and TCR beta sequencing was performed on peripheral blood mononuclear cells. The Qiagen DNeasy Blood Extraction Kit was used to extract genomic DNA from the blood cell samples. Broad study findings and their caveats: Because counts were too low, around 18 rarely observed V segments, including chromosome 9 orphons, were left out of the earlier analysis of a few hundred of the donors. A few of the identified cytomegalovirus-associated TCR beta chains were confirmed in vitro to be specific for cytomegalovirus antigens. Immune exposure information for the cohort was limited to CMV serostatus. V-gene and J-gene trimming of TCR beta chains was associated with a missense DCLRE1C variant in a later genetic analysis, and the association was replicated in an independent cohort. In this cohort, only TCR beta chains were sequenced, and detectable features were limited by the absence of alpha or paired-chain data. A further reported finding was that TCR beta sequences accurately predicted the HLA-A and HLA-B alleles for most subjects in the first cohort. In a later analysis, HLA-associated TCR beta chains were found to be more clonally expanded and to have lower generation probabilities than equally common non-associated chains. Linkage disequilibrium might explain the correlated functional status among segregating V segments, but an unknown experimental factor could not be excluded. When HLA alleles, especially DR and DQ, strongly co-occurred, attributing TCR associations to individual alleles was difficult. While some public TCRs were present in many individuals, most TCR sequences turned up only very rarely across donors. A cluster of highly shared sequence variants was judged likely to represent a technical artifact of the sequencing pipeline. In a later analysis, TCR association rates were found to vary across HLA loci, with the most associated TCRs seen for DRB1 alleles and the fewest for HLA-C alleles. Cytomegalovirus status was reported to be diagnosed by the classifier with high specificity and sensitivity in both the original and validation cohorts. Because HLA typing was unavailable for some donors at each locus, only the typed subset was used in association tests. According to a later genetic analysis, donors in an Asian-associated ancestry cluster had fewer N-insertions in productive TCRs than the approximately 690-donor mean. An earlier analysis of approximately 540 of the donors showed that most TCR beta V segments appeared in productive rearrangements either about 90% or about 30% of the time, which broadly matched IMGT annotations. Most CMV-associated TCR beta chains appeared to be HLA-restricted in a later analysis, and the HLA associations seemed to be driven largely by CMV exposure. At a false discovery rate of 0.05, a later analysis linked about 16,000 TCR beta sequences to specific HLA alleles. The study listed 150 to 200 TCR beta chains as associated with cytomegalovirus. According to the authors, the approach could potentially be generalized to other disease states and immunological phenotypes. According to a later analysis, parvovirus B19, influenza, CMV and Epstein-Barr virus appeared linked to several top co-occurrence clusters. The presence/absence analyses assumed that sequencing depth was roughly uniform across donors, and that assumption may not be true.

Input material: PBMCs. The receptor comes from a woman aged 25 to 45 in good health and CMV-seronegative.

The CDR3 reads CASSPILTGLYGYTF. The nucleotide sequence is given as TGTGCCAGCAGCCCAATTTTGACAGGGCTCTATGGCTACACCTTC. This sequence uses TRBV6-5 and TRBJ1-2; 7 bases in between match TRBD1. CDR1 and CDR2 are drawn from the germline V gene: MNHEY, SVGAGI. From its cysteine to its phenylalanine, the CDR3 spans 15 amino acids. Of the read, only the CDR3 DNA is kept; its 45 bases are in frame from base 1. After removal of 6 bases from V and 4 bases from J, the junction retains 11 bases not matched to a gene.